This TCR beta chain derives from a study of T cells in Graves' hyperthyroidism and ophthalmopathy. In the study overall: Specimen type is peripheral blood, collected at initial diagnosis prior to any treatment.

Amplification yielded TCR beta CDR3 regions, with RNA transcripts as the source. The primer set for the first-round RT-PCR of the TCR CDR3 was HTBI. TCRdb reanalysed the multiplex PCR reads using MiXCR and keeps one entry per CDR3 protein. The data show 500,000 to 650,000 distinct CDR3 sequences, with roughly 17% seen just once and 17% held by the top ten. Specimen: blood. This sequence was found in a woman aged 18-30 years with Graves' ophthalmopathy.

The CDR3 nucleotides read TGCAGCGTGGACGACCCTTTCCCTGAAGCTTTCTTT. It is translated as CSVDDPFPEAFF. The rearrangement links TRBV29-1 to TRBJ1-1; D is uncertain. Trimming took 6 bases from V and 6 from J, leaving 14 bases between them. CDR3 length: 12 amino acids. Germline V gene data show CDR1 as SQVTM and CDR2 as ANQGSEA.